These 11 T cell receptor beta chains originate from one sample sequenced in a study of cytomegalovirus exposure and HLA in healthy donors. TCRdb's table, derived via immunoSEQ multiplex PCR, lists solely in-frame clones and lacks some. This sample carries about 65,000 clones, 92% of them seen once, and the ten largest clones take 1.3%. Material: PBMCs. Receptor source: a woman aged 18-29 years in good health and CMV-seronegative.

This rearrangement joins TRBV6-5 to TRBJ1-2, with D unresolved. The CDR3 runs to 13 residues. V was trimmed by 6 bases and J by 1 base, leaving 9 bases between them. The germline V gene encodes CDR1 MNHEY and CDR2 SVGAGI. CDR3 sequence (DNA): TGTGCCAGCAGACCCCAACTTAACTATGGCTACACCTTC. Translation: CASRPQLNYGYTF.

This chain uses TRBV6-1 with TRBJ2-7, with TRBD1 identical over 11 bases. This CDR3 comprises 15 residues. The V gene end was trimmed by 4 bases and the J gene end by 0 bases; junction bases not matched to a gene: 2. Germline loops: CDR1 MNHNS, CDR2 SASEGT. This CDR3 reads CASSAGTGGSYEQYF. DNA of the CDR3: TGTGCCAGCAGTGCCGGGACAGGGGGCTCCTACGAGCAGTACTTC.

The J gene is TRBJ2-5, the V gene TRBV30; 9 nucleotides align to TRBD1. Germline loops: CDR1 GTSNPN, CDR2 SVGIG (reference sequence). V lost 1 base to trimming and J lost 5 bases; unmatched junction nucleotides: 11. The CDR3 length is 16 residues. The CDR3 nucleotides are TGTGCCTGGAGTGAAATCCCGGGACAGGGTAGGGAGACCCAGTACTTC. Encoded protein: CAWSEIPGQGRETQYF.

This chain uses TRBV10-3 with TRBJ2-2, with D tentatively TRBD1 (5 bases). Germline CDR1 ENHRY, CDR2 SYGVKD. The CDR3 is made up of 15 amino acids. The V end lost 7 bases, the J end lost 3 bases, and 15 bases lay between the germline ends. The CDR3: CAITQPDTYTGELFF. For the CDR3, the DNA is TGTGCCATCACCCAGCCGGACACCTACACCGGGGAGCTGTTTTTT.

The chain joins TRBV15 to TRBJ1-4, with 7 bases that match TRBD1. This CDR3 region has 15 residues. V shed 5 bases, J shed 8 bases, and the junction held 11 bases outside the gene matches. Per germline, CDR1 LNHNV and CDR2 YYDKDF (reference sequence). The CDR3: CATSAPRDSSEKLFF. As DNA, the CDR3 is TGTGCCACCAGCGCACCTCGGGACAGTTCGGAAAAACTGTTTTTT.

The chain links TRBV29-1 to TRBJ2-4; the D gene is possibly TRBD1 (6 bases). CDR1 and CDR2 from the germline V gene are SQVTM and ANQGSEA. The CDR3 is made up of 13 amino acids. The chain's CDR3 is CGQGSLAKNIQYF. CDR3 nucleotides: TGCGGGCAGGGGTCCCTAGCCAAAAACATTCAGTACTTC.

This clone occurred once. The chain recombines TRBV6-6 with TRBJ1-2; unclear D gene. Germline V gene sequence: CDR1 MNHNY, CDR2 SVGAGI (reference sequence). CDR3 length equals 14 residues. Trimming took off 0 bases at V and 6 bases at J, with 11 bases between the two ends. CDR3 DNA sequence: TGTGCCAGCAGTTACTCGAGTGTCCGGGATGGCTACACCTTC. This encodes CASSYSSVRDGYTF.

The chain uses TRBV7-9 and TRBJ2-4, with D possibly being TRBD1 (6 bases). This CDR3 region has 16 residues. V was trimmed by 1 base and J by 3 bases, leaving 13 bases between them. Germline CDR1 SEHNR, CDR2 FQNEAQ (reference sequence). CDR3 protein: CASSLVPGVGKNIQYF. In DNA form, the CDR3 reads TGTGCCAGCAGCTTAGTCCCAGGGGTGGGCAAAAACATTCAGTACTTC.

This chain connects TRBV5-6 to TRBJ1-2, with TRBD1 identical over 8 bases. Per germline, CDR1 SGHDT and CDR2 YYEEEE. V lost 2 bases to trimming and J lost 7 bases; unmatched junction nucleotides: 7. This CDR3 contains 14 residues. The CDR3 here is CASSLRAQGAGYTF. DNA for the CDR3: TGTGCCAGCAGCTTAAGGGCGCAGGGGGCTGGCTACACCTTC.

There are many counts of this clone. J is TRBJ2-7 and V is TRBV5-6; 8 bases are shared with TRBD2. With V trimmed by 1 base and J by 3 bases, 9 bases remained unmatched. CDR3 length: 16 residues. Per germline, CDR1 SGHDT and CDR2 YYEEEE. CDR3 in DNA: TGTGCCAGCAGCTTGATGCAGCGGGAGTCGTACTACGAGCAGTACTTC. This translates into CASSLMQRESYYEQYF.

The chain joins TRBV14 to TRBJ1-3; D not certain. Trimming left V 4 bases short and J 0 bases short, with 10 bases between. The CDR3 has 15 amino acids. Germline CDR1 reads SGHDN; CDR2 reads FVKESK. This chain's CDR3 is CASSPRQVSGNTIYF. CDR3 DNA sequence: TGTGCCAGCAGCCCCCGACAAGTCTCTGGAAACACCATATATTTT. The whole variable domain, filled in from reference TRBV14 and TRBJ1-3, reads EAGVTQFPSHSVIEKGQTVTLRCDPISGHDNLYWYRRVMGKEIKFLLHFVKESKQDESGMPNNRFLAERTGGTYSTLKVQPAELEDSGVYFCASSPRQVSGNTIYFGEGSWLTVV.